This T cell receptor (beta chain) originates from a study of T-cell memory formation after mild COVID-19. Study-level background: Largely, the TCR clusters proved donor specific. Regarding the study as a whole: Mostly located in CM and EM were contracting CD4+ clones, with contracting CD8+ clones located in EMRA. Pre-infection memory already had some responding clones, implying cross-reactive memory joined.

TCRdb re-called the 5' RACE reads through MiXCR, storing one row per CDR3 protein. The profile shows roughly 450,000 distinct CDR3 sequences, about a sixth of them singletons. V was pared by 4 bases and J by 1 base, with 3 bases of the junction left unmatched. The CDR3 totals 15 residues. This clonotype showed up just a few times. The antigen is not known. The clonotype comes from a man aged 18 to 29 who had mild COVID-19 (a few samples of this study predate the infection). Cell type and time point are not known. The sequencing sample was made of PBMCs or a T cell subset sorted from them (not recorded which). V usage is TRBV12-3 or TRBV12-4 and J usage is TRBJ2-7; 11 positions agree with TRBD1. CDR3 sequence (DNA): TGTGCCAGCAGTTACGGGACAGGGGGTTCCTACGAGCAGTACTTC. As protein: CASSYGTGGSYEQYF.